This is a list of T cell receptor beta chains from one sample in a study of blood T cells in healthy people across ages. TCRdb redid the calling of the 5' RACE reads with MiXCR, one entry per CDR3 protein. The sample records about 970,000 distinct CDR3 sequences, around 54% being singletons. Sequences were obtained from blood. Every receptor here comes from an older woman in good health. Both conserved end residues are part of each CDR3. A D gene is named only where the DNA matches it firmly. The listing skips clone size in some rows; elsewhere it reads once, few, many or a size class.

>TRBV5-1|TRBJ2-3|-|TRBD2
CASSLGGSRVTDTQYF
TGCGCCAGCAGCTTGGGCGGGAGCCGGGTAACGGATACGCAGTATTTT
>TRBV7-9|TRBJ2-5|-|-
CASSLSQGVETQYF
TGTGCCAGCAGCCTCAGCCAAGGGGTAGAGACCCAGTACTTC
>TRBV20-1|TRBJ2-7|-|-
CVAREGGMGFEQYF
TGCGTTGCTAGAGAGGGCGGGATGGGGTTCGAGCAGTACTTC
>TRBV29-1|TRBJ2-3|few|-
CSVDTISTDTQYF
TGCAGCGTTGATACAATAAGCACAGATACGCAGTATTTT
>TRBV27|TRBJ2-5|-|-
CASSLLGARGETQYF
TGTGCCAGCAGTTTATTAGGGGCGAGGGGAGAGACCCAGTACTTC
>TRBV6-1|TRBJ2-7|few|TRBD2
CASRRTSGTQAYEQYF
TGTGCCAGCAGGCGGACTAGCGGGACCCAAGCCTACGAGCAGTACTTC
>TRBV20-1|TRBJ1-2|-|-
CSARSEGREGYTF
TGCAGTGCTAGATCCGAGGGCAGGGAGGGCTACACCTTC
>TRBV3-1|TRBJ2-5|-|-
CASSLRFEETQYF
TGTGCCAGCAGCCTCAGGTTCGAAGAGACCCAGTACTTC
>TRBV20-1|TRBJ2-1|-|TRBD2
CSAIEGGPNEQFF
TGCAGTGCTATTGAGGGAGGGCCAAATGAGCAGTTCTTC
>TRBV2|TRBJ2-3|few|-
CASSWTQADTQYF
TGTGCCAGCAGTTGGACTCAGGCAGATACGCAGTATTTT
>TRBV5-1|TRBJ1-2|few|-
CASSAGHANYGYTF
TGCGCCAGCAGCGCGGGACACGCTAACTATGGCTACACCTTC
>TRBV20-1|TRBJ2-1|-|-
CSANRAISSYNEQFF
TGCAGTGCTAACAGGGCAATTAGCTCCTACAATGAGCAGTTCTTC
>TRBV4-3|TRBJ2-1|-|TRBD2
CASSHGLGMGRVEQFF
TGCGCCAGCAGCCACGGACTAGGGATGGGCCGGGTTGAGCAGTTCTTC
>TRBV5-1|TRBJ2-7|few|TRBD2
CASSWGAGPTYEQYF
TGCGCCAGCAGCTGGGGAGCGGGACCAACCTACGAGCAGTACTTC
>TRBV13|TRBJ2-7|-|-
CASSLWTTPYEQYF
TGTGCCAGCAGCCTATGGACTACCCCCTACGAGCAGTACTTC
>TRBV13|TRBJ2-7|-|-
CASRRTRNEQYF
TGTGCCAGCAGGCGCACACGGAATGAGCAGTACTTC
>TRBV6-2/TRBV6-3|TRBJ1-2|-|-
CASSPTGLGYGYTF
TGTGCCAGCAGCCCAACAGGGCTAGGCTATGGCTACACCTTC
>TRBV29-1|TRBJ2-3|-|TRBD2
CSVLGEGSTDTQYF
TGCAGCGTTTTGGGGGAGGGAAGCACAGATACGCAGTATTTT
>TRBV6-6|TRBJ2-7|-|TRBD2
CASSYGGTSEQYF
TGTGCCAGCAGTTACGGCGGGACTAGCGAGCAGTACTTC
>TRBV10-1|TRBJ2-1|-|TRBD1
CASNRQGMGNEQFF
TGCGCCAGCAACCGACAGGGAATGGGCAATGAGCAGTTCTTC
>TRBV28|TRBJ2-6|-|-
CASSFSLSGANVLTF
TGTGCCAGCAGTTTCTCCCTCTCTGGGGCCAACGTCCTGACTTTC
>TRBV28|TRBJ2-7|-|-
CASSFPEGTTYEQYF
TGTGCCAGCAGTTTTCCCGAGGGAACTACCTACGAGCAGTACTTC
>TRBV27|TRBJ2-5|-|TRBD2
CASSFTAGAQETQYF
TGTGCCAGCAGTTTTACAGCGGGGGCCCAAGAGACCCAGTACTTC
>TRBV6-2/TRBV6-3|TRBJ2-1|-|TRBD2
CASQGTSGTGNEQFF
TGTGCCAGCCAAGGGACGAGCGGGACGGGGAATGAGCAGTTCTTC
>TRBV29-1|TRBJ2-1|-|-
CSVRTYNEQFF
TGCAGCGTTCGGACCTACAATGAGCAGTTCTTC
>TRBV6-2/TRBV6-3|TRBJ2-1|-|-
CASSCGTPIRNEQFF
TGTGCCAGCAGTTGCGGGACTCCGATCCGAAATGAGCAGTTCTTC
>TRBV29-1|TRBJ2-1|-|TRBD2
CSERLANYNEQFF
TGCAGCGAACGACTAGCGAACTACAATGAGCAGTTCTTC
>TRBV2|TRBJ1-5|-|-
CTSTRGNQPQHF
TGTACCAGCACAAGGGGGAATCAGCCCCAGCATTTT
>TRBV20-1|TRBJ2-1|-|TRBD2
CSALKLAEQFF
TGCAGTGCCCTTAAACTAGCGGAGCAGTTCTTC
>TRBV29-1|TRBJ1-4|few|-
CSVRQDNEKLFF
TGCAGCGTCCGACAGGATAATGAAAAACTGTTTTTT
>TRBV7-9|TRBJ2-7|-|TRBD1
CASRQYRGDKAYEQYF
TGTGCCAGCAGGCAATACAGGGGAGACAAGGCCTACGAGCAGTACTTC
>TRBV10-3|TRBJ2-7|many|TRBD2
CAISRSGGPYEQYF
TGTGCCATCAGCCGTAGCGGGGGGCCCTACGAGCAGTACTTC
>TRBV7-6|TRBJ2-1|few|TRBD2
CASSLMPGGLGNEQFF
TGTGCCAGCAGCTTAATGCCGGGGGGGCTCGGCAATGAGCAGTTCTTC
>TRBV28|TRBJ2-5|-|-
CANSFSTGGTQYF
TGTGCCAACAGTTTCTCTACCGGAGGGACCCAGTACTTC
>TRBV3-1|TRBJ2-7|-|-
CASSQAPLEQYF
TGTGCCAGCAGCCAGGCTCCCCTTGAGCAGTACTTC
>TRBV12-3/TRBV12-4|TRBJ2-5|few|TRBD2
CASRAGLGQETQYF
TGTGCCAGCAGGGCTGGACTAGGCCAAGAGACCCAGTACTTC
>TRBV5-1|TRBJ2-3|few|-
CASSFSFLAEGGTDTQYF
TGCGCCAGCAGCTTCTCCTTTTTAGCGGAAGGAGGCACAGATACGCAGTATTTT
>TRBV28|TRBJ2-5|-|-
CASSPGGLEETQYF
TGTGCCAGCTCCCCCGGCGGGCTGGAAGAGACCCAGTACTTC
>TRBV7-2|TRBJ2-3|few|TRBD2
CASSIGGRDTQYF
TGTGCCAGCAGTATCGGCGGGAGAGATACGCAGTATTTT
>TRBV7-2|TRBJ2-1|-|TRBD2
CASSQGLTGLGDEQFF
TGTGCCAGCAGCCAAGGCCTCACGGGACTAGGGGATGAGCAGTTCTTC
>TRBV28|TRBJ2-3|few|-
CASSSQTVTDTQYF
TGTGCCAGCAGTTCCCAGACAGTCACAGATACGCAGTATTTT
>TRBV6-6|TRBJ1-2|few|-
CATTTPTGGYTF
TGTGCCACGACAACCCCAACGGGCGGCTACACCTTC
>TRBV10-3|TRBJ2-5|few|-
CAISFGPGPQETQYF
TGTGCCATCAGCTTCGGTCCCGGTCCTCAAGAGACCCAGTACTTC
>TRBV24-1|TRBJ2-3|-|-
CATSDPRGGVTDTQYF
TGTGCCACCAGTGATCCCAGAGGCGGGGTGACAGATACGCAGTATTTT
>TRBV29-1|TRBJ1-2|few|-
CSVDPRDYGYGYTF
TGCAGCGTTGACCCCAGGGACTACGGCTATGGCTACACCTTC
>TRBV4-2|TRBJ2-3|-|-
CASSHGDASITDTQYF
TGTGCCAGCAGCCACGGGGACGCTAGCATCACAGATACGCAGTATTTT
>TRBV4-1|TRBJ2-7|-|TRBD1
CASSPFPKGARAYEQYF
TGCGCCAGCAGCCCCTTTCCTAAGGGGGCGCGGGCCTACGAGCAGTACTTC
>TRBV19|TRBJ2-4|-|TRBD2
CARVISGEEGNIQYF
TGTGCCAGAGTTATTAGCGGGGAGGAAGGAAACATTCAGTACTTC
>TRBV20-1|TRBJ2-7|few|-
CSAHDSPYEQYF
TGCAGTGCACATGACAGTCCTTACGAGCAGTACTTC
>TRBV28|TRBJ2-6|-|TRBD1
CASSIDRESGANVLTF
TGTGCCAGCAGTATCGACAGGGAGTCTGGGGCCAACGTCCTGACTTTC
>TRBV7-9|TRBJ2-3|-|TRBD1
CASSFDRGISTDTQYF
TGTGCCAGCAGCTTTGACAGGGGAATTAGCACAGATACGCAGTATTTT
>TRBV7-9|TRBJ2-7|-|TRBD1
CAGSFGTGREQYF
TGTGCCGGCAGCTTCGGGACAGGGCGGGAGCAGTACTTC
>TRBV20-1|TRBJ2-5|-|TRBD2
CSASSGLAEYQETQYF
TGCAGTGCTAGCTCGGGACTAGCTGAGTACCAAGAGACCCAGTACTTC
>TRBV20-1|TRBJ2-5|-|TRBD1
CSATDRVETQYF
TGCAGTGCCACGGACAGGGTGGAGACCCAGTACTTC
>TRBV12-3/TRBV12-4|TRBJ2-5|-|-
CASTMGAQETQYF
TGTGCCAGCACCATGGGAGCTCAAGAGACCCAGTACTTC
>TRBV7-9|TRBJ2-5|few|-
CASSPRQDPETQYF
TGTGCCAGCAGCCCAAGACAGGATCCAGAGACCCAGTACTTC
>TRBV5-1|TRBJ1-4|-|-
CASSLIPAGEKLFF
TGCGCCAGCAGCTTAATTCCGGCTGGAGAAAAACTGTTTTTT
>TRBV7-2|TRBJ2-3|-|TRBD1
CASSLIQGAADTQYF
TGTGCCAGCAGCTTAATTCAGGGGGCGGCAGATACGCAGTATTTT
>TRBV5-1|TRBJ1-2|-|-
CASSQLDYGYTF
TGCGCCAGCAGCCAGTTGGACTATGGCTACACCTTC
>TRBV27|TRBJ2-7|-|-
CASRLQGPYEQYF
TGTGCCAGCAGACTACAGGGCCCCTACGAGCAGTACTTC